This TCR beta chain was recovered during a study of shared clonotypes between healthy human individuals. The V gene lost 6 bases and the J gene lost 4 bases, with 15 bases spanning the gap. CDR1 and CDR2 from the germline V gene are MNHEY and SMNVEV (reference sequence). This CDR3 region has 15 residues. Notes on the study in general: Large depth notwithstanding, sorted-subset sequencing proved incomplete by rarefaction.

This clone turned up a few times. Antigen unknown. TCRdb's table, derived via immunoSEQ multiplex PCR, lists solely in-frame clones and lacks some. This sample carries 730,000 or so clones, more than 70% of them seen once, and the ten largest clones take less than 2%. The sequencing input was memory CD4+ T cells sorted from blood. The subset is: CD45RA-negative fraction. This receptor was obtained from a woman aged 25-40 years in good health. The chain couples TRBV27 to TRBJ2-2; D possibly corresponds to TRBD2 (7 bases). The CDR3 reads CASRRGRGSTGELFF. The CDR3 DNA reads as TGTGCCAGCAGGAGGGGGAGGGGCTCCACCGGGGAGCTGTTTTTT.